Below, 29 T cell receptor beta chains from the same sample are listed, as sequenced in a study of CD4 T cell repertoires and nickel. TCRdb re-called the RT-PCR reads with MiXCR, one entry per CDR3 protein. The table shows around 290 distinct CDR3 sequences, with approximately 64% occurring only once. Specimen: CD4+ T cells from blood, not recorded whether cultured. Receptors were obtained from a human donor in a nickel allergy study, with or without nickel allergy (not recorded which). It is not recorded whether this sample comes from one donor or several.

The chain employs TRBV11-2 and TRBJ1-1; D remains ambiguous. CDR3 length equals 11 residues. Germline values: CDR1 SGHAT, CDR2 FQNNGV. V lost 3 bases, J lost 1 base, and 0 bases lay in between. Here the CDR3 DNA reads TGTGCCAGCAGCTTGAACACTGAAGCTTTCTTT. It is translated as CASSLNTEAFF.

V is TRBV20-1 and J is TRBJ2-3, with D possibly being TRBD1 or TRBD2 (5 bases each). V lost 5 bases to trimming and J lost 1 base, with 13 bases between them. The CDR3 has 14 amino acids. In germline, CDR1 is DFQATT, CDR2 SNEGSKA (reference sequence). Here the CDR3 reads CSAPDRGGTDTQYF. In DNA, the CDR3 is TGCAGTGCTCCCGACCGAGGGGGCACAGATACGCAGTATTTT.

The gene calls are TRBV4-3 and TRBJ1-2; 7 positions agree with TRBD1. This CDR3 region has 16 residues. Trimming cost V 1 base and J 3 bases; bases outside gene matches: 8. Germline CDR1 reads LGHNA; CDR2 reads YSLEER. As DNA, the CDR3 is TGCGCCAGCAGCCAAGTATCCAGCAGGGGGGACTATGGCTACACCTTC. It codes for CASSQVSSRGDYGYTF.

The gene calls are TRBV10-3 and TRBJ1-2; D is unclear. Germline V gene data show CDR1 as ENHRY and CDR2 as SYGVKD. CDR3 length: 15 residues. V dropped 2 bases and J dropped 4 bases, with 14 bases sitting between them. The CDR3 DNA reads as TGTGCCATCAGTGAGAGGGCCGTTTCTACCTATGGCTACACCTTC. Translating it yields CAISERAVSTYGYTF.

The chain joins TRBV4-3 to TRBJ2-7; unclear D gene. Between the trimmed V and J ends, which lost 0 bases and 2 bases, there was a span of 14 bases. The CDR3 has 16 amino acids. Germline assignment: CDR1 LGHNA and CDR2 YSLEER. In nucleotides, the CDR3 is TGCGCCAGCAGCCAAGATCGTCACAATCTGGCCTACGAGCAGTACTTC. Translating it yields CASSQDRHNLAYEQYF.

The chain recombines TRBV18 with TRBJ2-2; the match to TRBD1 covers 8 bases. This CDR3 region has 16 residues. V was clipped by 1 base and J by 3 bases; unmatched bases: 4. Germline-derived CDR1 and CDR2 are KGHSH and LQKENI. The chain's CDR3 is CASSPRTGYHTGELFF. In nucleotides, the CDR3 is TGTGCCAGCTCACCACGGACAGGGTACCACACCGGGGAGCTGTTTTTT.

This CDR3 reads CASSPHRGIRHEQYF. CDR3 nucleotide sequence: TGTGCCAGCAGTCCCCACAGGGGGATTCGGCACGAGCAGTACTTC. The rearrangement uses TRBV27 and TRBJ2-7; 8 positions match TRBD1. CDR1 and CDR2 (germline): MNHEY, SMNVEV (reference sequence). The CDR3 loop spans 15 amino acids. V gave up 5 bases and J gave up 5 bases; unmatched junction bases: 11.

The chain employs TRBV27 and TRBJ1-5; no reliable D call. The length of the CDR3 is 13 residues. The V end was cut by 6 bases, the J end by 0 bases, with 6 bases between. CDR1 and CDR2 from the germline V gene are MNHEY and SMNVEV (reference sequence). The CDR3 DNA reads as TGTGCCAGCAGCTCGTATAGCAATCAGCCCCAGCATTTT. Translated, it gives CASSSYSNQPQHF.

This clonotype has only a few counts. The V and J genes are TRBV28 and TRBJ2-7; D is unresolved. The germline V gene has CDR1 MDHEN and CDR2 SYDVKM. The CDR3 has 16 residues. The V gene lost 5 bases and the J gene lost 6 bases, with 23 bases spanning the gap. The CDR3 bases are TGTGCCAGCAGTCCACTCGGGCAGGTTTTTGCCGGCGAGCAGTACTTC. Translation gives CASSPLGQVFAGEQYF.

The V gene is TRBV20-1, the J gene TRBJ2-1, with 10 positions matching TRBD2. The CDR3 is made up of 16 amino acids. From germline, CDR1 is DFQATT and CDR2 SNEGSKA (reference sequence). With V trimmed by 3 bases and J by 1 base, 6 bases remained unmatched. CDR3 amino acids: CSARELSGGSYNEQFF. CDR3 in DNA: TGCAGTGCTAGGGAACTTAGCGGGGGGTCCTACAATGAGCAGTTCTTC.

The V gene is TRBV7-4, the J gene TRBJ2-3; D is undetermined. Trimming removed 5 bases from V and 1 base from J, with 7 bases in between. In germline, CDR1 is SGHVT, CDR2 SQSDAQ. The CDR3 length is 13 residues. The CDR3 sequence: CASSNTRTDTQYF. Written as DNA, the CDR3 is TGTGCCAGCAGCAATACTCGCACAGATACGCAGTATTTT.

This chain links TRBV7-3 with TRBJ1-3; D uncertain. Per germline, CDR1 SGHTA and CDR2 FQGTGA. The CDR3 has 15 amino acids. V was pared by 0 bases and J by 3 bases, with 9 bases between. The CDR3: CASSLTGSFGNTIYF. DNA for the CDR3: TGTGCCAGCAGCTTAACGGGCAGTTTTGGAAACACCATATATTTT.

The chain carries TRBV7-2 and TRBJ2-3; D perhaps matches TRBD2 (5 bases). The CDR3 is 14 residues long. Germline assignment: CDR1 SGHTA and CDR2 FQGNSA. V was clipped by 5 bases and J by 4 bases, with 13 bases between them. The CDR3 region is CASSPPGVSDTQYF. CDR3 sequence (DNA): TGTGCCAGCAGCCCACCCGGGGTCTCAGATACGCAGTATTTT.

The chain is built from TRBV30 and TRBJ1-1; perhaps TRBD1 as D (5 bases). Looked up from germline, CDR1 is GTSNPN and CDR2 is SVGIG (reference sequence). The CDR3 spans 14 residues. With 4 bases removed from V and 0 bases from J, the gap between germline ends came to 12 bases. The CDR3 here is CAWTHRQLNTEAFF. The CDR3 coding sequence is TGTGCCTGGACCCATCGACAGCTGAACACTGAAGCTTTCTTT.

CDR3 DNA sequence: TGCGCCAGCAGCCAGCGCTTAAGGGCTAACTATGGCTACACCTTC. It codes for CASSQRLRANYGYTF. V usage is TRBV4-1 and J usage is TRBJ1-2; D remains ambiguous. Deletions cut 3 bases from V and 0 bases from J, with 11 bases between. Germline CDR1 reads MGHRA; CDR2 reads YSYEKL. The length of the CDR3 is 15 residues.

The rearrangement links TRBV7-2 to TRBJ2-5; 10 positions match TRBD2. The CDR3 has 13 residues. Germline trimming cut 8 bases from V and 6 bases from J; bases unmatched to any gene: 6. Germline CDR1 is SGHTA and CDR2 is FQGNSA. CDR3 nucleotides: TGTGCCAGCGGCAGCGGGGGGGCGAAGACCCAGTACTTC. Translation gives CASGSGGAKTQYF.

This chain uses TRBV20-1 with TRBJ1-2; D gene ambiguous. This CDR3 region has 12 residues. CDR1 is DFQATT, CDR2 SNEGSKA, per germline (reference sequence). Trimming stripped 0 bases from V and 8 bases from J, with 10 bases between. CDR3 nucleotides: TGCAGTGCTAGAGATCAAGGGAACGGCTACACCTTC. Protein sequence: CSARDQGNGYTF.

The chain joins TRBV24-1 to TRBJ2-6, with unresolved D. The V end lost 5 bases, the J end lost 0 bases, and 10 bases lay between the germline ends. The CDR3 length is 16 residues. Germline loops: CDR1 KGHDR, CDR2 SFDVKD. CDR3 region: CATSGPPLSGANVLTF. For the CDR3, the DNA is TGTGCCACCAGTGGACCGCCACTCTCTGGGGCCAACGTCCTGACTTTC.

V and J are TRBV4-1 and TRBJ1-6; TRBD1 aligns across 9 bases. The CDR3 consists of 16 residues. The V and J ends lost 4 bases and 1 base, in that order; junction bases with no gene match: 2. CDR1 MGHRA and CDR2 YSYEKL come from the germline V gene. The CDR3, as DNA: TGCGCCAGCAGCCCGGGACAGGGATCCTATAATTCACCCCTCCACTTT. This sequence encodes CASSPGQGSYNSPLHF.

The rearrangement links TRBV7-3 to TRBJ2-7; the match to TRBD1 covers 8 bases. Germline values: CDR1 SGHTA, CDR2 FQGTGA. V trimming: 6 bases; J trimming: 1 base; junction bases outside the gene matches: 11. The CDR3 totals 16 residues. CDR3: CASSQTQGAVSYEQYF. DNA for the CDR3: TGTGCCAGCAGTCAAACCCAGGGGGCTGTTTCCTACGAGCAGTACTTC.

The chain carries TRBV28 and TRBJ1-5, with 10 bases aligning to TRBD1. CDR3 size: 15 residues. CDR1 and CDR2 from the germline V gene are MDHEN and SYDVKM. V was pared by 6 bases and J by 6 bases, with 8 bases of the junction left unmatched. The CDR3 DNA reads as TGTGCCAGCAGGCACCGGGACAGGGGATCTCAGCCCCAGCATTTT. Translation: CASRHRDRGSQPQHF. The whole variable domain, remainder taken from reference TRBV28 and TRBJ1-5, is DVKVTQSSRYLVKRTGEKVFLECVQDMDHENMFWYRQDPGLGLRLIYFSYDVKMKEKGDIPEGYSVSREKKERFSLILESASTNQTSMYLCASRHRDRGSQPQHFGDGTRLSIL.

The DNA for the CDR3 is TGTGCCAGTAGCTCTCACCGAGCCACGGAGACCTCTGGAAACACCATATATTTT. Translated, it gives CASSSHRATETSGNTIYF. The V gene is TRBV19, the J gene TRBJ1-3; no definite D call. CDR1 and CDR2 from the germline V gene are LNHDA and SQIVND (reference sequence). Trimming shortened V by 6 bases and J by 0 bases, and 21 bases separated the two germline ends. The CDR3 spans 18 residues.

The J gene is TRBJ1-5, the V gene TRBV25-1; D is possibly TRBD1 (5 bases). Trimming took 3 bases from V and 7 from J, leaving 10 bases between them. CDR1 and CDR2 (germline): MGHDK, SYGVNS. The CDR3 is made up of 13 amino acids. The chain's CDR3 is CASSEGHRQPQHF. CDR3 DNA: TGTGCCAGCAGTGAGGGGCACCGGCAGCCCCAGCATTTT.

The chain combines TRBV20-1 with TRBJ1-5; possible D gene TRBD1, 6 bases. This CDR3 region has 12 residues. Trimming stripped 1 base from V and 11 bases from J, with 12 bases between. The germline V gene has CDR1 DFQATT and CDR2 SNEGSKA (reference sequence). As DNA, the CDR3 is TGCAGTGCTAGAGGACTACAGGGTGCCCAGCATTTT. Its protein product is CSARGLQGAQHF.

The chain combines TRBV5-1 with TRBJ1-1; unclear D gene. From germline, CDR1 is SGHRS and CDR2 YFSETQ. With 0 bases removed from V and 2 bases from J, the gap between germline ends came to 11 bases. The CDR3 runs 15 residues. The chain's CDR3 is CASSLGWRFNTEAFF. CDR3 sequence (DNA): TGCGCCAGCAGCTTGGGTTGGAGATTTAACACTGAAGCTTTCTTT. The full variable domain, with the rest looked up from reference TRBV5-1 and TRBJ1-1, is KAGVTQTPRYLIKTRGQQVTLSCSPISGHRSVSWYQQTPGQGLQFLFEYFSETQRNKGNFPGRFSGRQFSNSRSEMNVSTLELGDSALYLCASSLGWRFNTEAFFGQGTRLTVV.

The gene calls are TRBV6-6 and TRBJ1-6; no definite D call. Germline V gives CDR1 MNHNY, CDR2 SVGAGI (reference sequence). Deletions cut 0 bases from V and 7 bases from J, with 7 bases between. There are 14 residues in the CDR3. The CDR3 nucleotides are TGTGCCAGCAGTTACTCCAACGGAAATTCACCCCTCCACTTT. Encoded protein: CASSYSNGNSPLHF.

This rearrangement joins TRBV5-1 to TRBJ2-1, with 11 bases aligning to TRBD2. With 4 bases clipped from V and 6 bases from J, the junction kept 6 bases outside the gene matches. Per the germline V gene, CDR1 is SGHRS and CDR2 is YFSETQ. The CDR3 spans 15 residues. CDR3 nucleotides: TGCGCCAGCAGCGGGGGACTAGCGGACGGCAATGAGCAGTTCTTC. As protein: CASSGGLADGNEQFF.

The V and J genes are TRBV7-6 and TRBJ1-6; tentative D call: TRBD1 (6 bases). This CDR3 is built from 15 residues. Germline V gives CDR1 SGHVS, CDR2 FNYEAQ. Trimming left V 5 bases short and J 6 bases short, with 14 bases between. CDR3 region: CASSPRQAFNSPLHF. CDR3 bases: TGTGCCAGCAGCCCACGACAGGCCTTTAATTCACCCCTCCACTTT.

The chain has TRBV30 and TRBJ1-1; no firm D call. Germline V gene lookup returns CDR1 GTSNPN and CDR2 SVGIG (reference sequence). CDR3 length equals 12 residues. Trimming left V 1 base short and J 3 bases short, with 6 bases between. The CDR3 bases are TGTGCCTGGAGTGGAGGTTACACTGAAGCTTTCTTT. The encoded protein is CAWSGGYTEAFF.